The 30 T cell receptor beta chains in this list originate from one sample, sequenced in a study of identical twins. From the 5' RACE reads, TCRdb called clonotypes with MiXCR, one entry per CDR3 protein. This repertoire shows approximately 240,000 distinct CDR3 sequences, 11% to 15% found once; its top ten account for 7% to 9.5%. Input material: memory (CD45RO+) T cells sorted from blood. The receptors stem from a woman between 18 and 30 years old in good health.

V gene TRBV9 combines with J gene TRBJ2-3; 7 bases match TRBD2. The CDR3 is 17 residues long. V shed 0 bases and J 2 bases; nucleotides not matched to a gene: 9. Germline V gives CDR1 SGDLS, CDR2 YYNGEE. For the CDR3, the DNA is TGTGCCAGCAGCGTAGGAGGCGCGCGGGAGCACACAGATACGCAGTATTTT. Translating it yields CASSVGGAREHTDTQYF.

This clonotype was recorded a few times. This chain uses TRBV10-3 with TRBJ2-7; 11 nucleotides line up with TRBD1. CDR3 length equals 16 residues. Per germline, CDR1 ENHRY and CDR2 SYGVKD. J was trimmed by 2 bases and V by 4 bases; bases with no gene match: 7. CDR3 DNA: TGTGCCATCAGTGGCCCCACGGGACAGGGGGCCTACGAGCAGTACTTC. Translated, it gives CAISGPTGQGAYEQYF.

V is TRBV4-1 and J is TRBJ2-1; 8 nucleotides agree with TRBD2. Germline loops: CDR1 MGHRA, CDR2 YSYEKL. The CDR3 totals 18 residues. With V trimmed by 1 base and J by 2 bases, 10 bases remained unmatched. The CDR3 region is CASSQGNSGTRTYNEQFF. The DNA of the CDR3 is TGCGCCAGCAGCCAAGGTAATAGCGGGACCCGAACCTACAATGAGCAGTTCTTC.

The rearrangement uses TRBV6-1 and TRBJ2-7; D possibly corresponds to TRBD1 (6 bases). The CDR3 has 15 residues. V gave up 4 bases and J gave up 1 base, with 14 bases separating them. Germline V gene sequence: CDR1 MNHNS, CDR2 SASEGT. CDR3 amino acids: CASSGLGAGSYEQYF. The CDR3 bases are TGTGCCAGCAGTGGGCTGGGGGCCGGGTCCTACGAGCAGTACTTC.

The CDR3 DNA reads TGTGCCAGCAGTGACCCCCCACGAGGGCTTAGCGGGACCAGTAGCTCCTACAATGAGCAGTTCTTC. Its translation is CASSDPPRGLSGTSSSYNEQFF. This chain uses TRBV25-1 with TRBJ2-1; 8 positions agree with TRBD2. Germline V gives CDR1 MGHDK, CDR2 SYGVNS. The CDR3 has 22 amino acids. V lost 3 bases, J lost 0 bases, and 22 bases stayed unmatched.

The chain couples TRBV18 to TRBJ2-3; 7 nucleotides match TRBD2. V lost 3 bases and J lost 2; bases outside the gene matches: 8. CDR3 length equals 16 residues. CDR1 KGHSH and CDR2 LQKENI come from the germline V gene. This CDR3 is CASSPLSSGLTDTQYF. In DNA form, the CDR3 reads TGTGCCAGCTCACCCCTGTCTAGCGGCCTCACAGATACGCAGTATTTT.

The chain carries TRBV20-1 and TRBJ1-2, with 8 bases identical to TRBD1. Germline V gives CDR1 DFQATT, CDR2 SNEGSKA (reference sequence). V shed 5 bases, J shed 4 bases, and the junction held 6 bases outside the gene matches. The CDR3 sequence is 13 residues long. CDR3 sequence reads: CSAWTGTAYGYTF. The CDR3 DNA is TGCAGTGCTTGGACAGGGACCGCCTATGGCTACACCTTC.

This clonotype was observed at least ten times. The CDR3 is CAISQKNTEAFF. DNA of the CDR3: TGTGCCATCAGTCAGAAGAACACTGAAGCTTTCTTT. The rearrangement links TRBV10-3 to TRBJ1-1; D unclear. This CDR3 is 12 amino acids long. Germline CDR1 reads ENHRY; CDR2 reads SYGVKD. V shed 5 bases and J shed 1 base, with 5 bases lying between them.

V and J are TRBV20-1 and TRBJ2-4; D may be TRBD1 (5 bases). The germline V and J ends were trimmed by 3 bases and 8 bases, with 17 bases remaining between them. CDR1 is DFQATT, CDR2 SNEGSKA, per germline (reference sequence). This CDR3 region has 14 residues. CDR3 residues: CSASRGSRKDIQYF. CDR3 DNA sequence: TGCAGTGCTAGTAGGGGCAGTCGAAAGGACATTCAGTACTTC.

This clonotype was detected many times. The CDR3 nucleotides read TGCAGCGCCGAGGGGGGCTCCTACGAGCAGTACTTC. Encoded protein: CSAEGGSYEQYF. The chain recombines TRBV29-1 with TRBJ2-7; either TRBD1 or TRBD2 may supply D (6 bases each). The CDR3 is 12 amino acids. V gave up 7 bases and J gave up 0 bases, with 10 bases separating them. In germline, CDR1 is SQVTM, CDR2 ANQGSEA.

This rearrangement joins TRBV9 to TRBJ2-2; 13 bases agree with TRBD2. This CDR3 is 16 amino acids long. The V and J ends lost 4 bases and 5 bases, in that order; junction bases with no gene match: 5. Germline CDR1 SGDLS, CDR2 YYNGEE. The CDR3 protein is CASSLRTSGRTGELFF. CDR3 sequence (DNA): TGTGCCAGCAGCCTAAGGACTAGCGGGAGAACCGGGGAGCTGTTTTTT. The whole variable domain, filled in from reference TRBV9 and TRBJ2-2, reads DSGVTQTPKHLITATGQRVTLRCSPRSGDLSVYWYQQSLDQGLQFLIQYYNGEERAKGNILERFSAQQFPDLHSELNLSSLELGDSALYFCASSLRTSGRTGELFFGEGSRLTVL.

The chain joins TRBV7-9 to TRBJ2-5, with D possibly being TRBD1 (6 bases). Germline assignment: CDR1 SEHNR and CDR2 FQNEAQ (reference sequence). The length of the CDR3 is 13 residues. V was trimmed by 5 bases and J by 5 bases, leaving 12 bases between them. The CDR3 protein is CASSTNTGETQYF. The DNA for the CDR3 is TGTGCCAGCAGCACAAATACAGGGGAGACCCAGTACTTC.

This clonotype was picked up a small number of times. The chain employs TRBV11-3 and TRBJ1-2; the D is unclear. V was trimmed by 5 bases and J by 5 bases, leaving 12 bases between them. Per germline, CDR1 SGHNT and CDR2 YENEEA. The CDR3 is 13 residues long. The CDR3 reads CASSPQGPYGYTF. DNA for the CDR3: TGTGCCAGCAGCCCACAAGGGCCTTATGGCTACACCTTC.

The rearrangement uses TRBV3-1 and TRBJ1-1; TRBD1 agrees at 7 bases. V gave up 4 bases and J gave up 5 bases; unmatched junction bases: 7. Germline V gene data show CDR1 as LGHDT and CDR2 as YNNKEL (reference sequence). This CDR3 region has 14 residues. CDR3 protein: CASSPGTASTEAFF. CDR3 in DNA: TGTGCCAGCAGCCCCGGGACAGCCAGTACTGAAGCTTTCTTT.

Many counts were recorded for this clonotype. CDR3 residues: CASSPILQGYEQYF. The CDR3 DNA follows: TGTGCCAGCAGCCCGATCCTTCAGGGGTACGAGCAGTACTTC. The J gene is TRBJ2-7, the V gene TRBV7-2, with D possibly being TRBD1 (6 bases). CDR3 length: 14 residues. V was shortened by 5 bases and J by 4 bases, with 15 bases between the two germline ends. In germline, CDR1 is SGHTA, CDR2 FQGNSA. Full variable domain (missing parts from reference TRBV7-2 and TRBJ2-7): GAGVSQSPSNKVTEKGKDVELRCDPISGHTALYWYRQSLGQGLEFLIYFQGNSAPDKSGLPSDRFSAERTGGSVSTLTIQRTQQEDSAVYLCASSPILQGYEQYFGPGTRLTVT.

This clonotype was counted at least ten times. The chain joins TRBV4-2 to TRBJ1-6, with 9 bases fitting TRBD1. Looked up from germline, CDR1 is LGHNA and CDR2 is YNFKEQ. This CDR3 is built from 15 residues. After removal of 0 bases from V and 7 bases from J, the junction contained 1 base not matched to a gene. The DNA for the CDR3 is TGTGCCAGCAGCCAAGAAGACAGGGGGAATTCACCCCTCCACTTT. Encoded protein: CASSQEDRGNSPLHF.

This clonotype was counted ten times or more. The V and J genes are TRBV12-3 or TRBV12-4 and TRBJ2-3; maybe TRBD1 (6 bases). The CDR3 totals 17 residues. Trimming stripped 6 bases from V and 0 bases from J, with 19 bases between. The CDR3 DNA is TGTGCCAGCAGCCCACGCAGGGGCCGCGTGAGCACAGATACGCAGTATTTT. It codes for CASSPRRGRVSTDTQYF.

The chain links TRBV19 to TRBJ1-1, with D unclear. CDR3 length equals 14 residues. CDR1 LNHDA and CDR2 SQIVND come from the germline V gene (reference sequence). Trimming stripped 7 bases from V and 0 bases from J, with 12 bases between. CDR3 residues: CASKATELNTEAFF. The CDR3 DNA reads TGTGCCAGTAAAGCCACAGAGCTGAACACTGAAGCTTTCTTT.

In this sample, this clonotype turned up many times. The CDR3 DNA reads TGTGCCATCGGCGGACAGGGGCGCGGGGAGCTGTTTTTT. Translation: CAIGGQGRGELFF. This chain links TRBV10-3 with TRBJ2-2; 9 nucleotides match TRBD1. V gave up 8 bases and J gave up 7 bases; unmatched junction bases: 5. Germline V CDR1 and CDR2: ENHRY, SYGVKD. The CDR3 spans 13 residues.

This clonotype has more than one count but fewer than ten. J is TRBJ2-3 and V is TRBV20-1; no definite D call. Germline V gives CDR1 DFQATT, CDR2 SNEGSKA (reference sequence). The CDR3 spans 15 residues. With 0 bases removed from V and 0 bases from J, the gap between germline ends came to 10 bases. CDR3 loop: CSARDFTASTDTQYF. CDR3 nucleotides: TGCAGTGCTAGAGATTTTACAGCTAGCACAGATACGCAGTATTTT.

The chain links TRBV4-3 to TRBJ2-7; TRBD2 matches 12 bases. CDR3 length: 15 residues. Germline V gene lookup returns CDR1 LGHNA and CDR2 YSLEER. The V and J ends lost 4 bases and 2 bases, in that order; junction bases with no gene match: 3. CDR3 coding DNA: TGCGCCAGCAGCCCTCTAGCGGGAGGGGCCTACGAGCAGTACTTC. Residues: CASSPLAGGAYEQYF.

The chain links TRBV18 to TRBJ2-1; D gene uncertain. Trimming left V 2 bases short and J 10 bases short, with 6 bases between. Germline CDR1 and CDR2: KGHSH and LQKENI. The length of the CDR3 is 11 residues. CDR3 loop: CASSPTREQFF. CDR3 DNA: TGTGCCAGCTCACCAACGAGGGAGCAGTTCTTC.

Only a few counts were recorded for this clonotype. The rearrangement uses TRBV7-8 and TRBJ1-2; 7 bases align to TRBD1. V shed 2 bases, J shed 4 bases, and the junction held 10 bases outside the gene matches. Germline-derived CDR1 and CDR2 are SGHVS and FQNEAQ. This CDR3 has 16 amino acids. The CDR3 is CASSLREQGRPYGYTF. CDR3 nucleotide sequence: TGTGCCAGCAGCTTAAGAGAACAGGGGCGGCCCTATGGCTACACCTTC.

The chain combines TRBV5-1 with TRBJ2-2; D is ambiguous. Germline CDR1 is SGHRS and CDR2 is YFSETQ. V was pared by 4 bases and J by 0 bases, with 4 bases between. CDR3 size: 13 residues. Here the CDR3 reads CASSGTNTGELFF. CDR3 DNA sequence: TGCGCCAGCAGCGGGACGAACACCGGGGAGCTGTTTTTT.

CDR3 bases: TGCAGTGCTAGAGATCCCCGCGGGGTAGCGGGAGGCCTCACAGATACGCAGTATTTT. It specifies CSARDPRGVAGGLTDTQYF. This chain joins TRBV20-1 and TRBJ2-3; 10 positions agree with TRBD2. Germline values: CDR1 DFQATT, CDR2 SNEGSKA (reference sequence). With 0 bases clipped from V and 2 bases from J, the junction kept 14 bases outside the gene matches. This CDR3 spans 19 amino acids.

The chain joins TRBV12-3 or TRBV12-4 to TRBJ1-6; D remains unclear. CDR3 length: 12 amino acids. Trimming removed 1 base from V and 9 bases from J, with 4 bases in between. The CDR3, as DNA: TGTGCCAGCAGTTTAGGCTCTTCACCCCTCCACTTT. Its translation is CASSLGSSPLHF.

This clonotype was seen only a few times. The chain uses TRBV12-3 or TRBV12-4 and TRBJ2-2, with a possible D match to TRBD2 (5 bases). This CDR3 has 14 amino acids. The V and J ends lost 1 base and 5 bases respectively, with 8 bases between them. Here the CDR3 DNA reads TGTGCCAGCAGTTTAGGTCCGGGGACCGGGGAGCTGTTTTTT. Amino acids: CASSLGPGTGELFF.

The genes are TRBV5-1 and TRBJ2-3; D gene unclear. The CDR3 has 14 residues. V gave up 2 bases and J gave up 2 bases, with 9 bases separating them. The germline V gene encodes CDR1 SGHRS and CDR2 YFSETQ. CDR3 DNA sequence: TGCGCCAGCAGCTTAGCCCGAGACACAGATACGCAGTATTTT. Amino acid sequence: CASSLARDTDTQYF.

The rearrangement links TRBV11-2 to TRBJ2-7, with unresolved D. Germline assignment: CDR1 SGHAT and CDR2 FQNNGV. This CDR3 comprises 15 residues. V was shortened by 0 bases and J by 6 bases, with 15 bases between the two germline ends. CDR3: CASSLEWHHWSEQYF. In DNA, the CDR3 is TGTGCCAGCAGCTTAGAGTGGCACCACTGGAGCGAGCAGTACTTC. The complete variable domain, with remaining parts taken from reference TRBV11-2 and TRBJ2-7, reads EAGVAQSPRYKIIEKRQSVAFWCNPISGHATLYWYQQILGQGPKLLIQFQNNGVVDDSQLPKDRFSAERLKGVDSTLKIQPAKLEDSAVYLCASSLEWHHWSEQYFGPGTRLTVT.

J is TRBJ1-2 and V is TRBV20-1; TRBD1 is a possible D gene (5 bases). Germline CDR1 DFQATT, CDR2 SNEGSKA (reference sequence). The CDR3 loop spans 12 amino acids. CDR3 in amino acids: CSGGQGGNGYTF. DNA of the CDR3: TGCAGCGGAGGCCAGGGTGGCAATGGCTACACCTTC.